The rows below give T cell receptor beta chains drawn from one sample of a study of blood T cell repertoires in COVID-19. The repertoire was sequenced with immunoSEQ multiplex PCR; TCRdb's copy has only in-frame clones and lacks some. This sample carries 300,000 or so clones, over 80% of them seen once, and the ten largest clones take about 1.4%. Sequences were obtained from peripheral blood. The receptors shown here come from a woman aged 40 to 50 who had recovered from COVID-19. The CDR3 runs from the conserved cysteine through the conserved F or W.

v_gene	j_gene	len	CDR3aa
TRBV6-5	TRBJ2-7	14	CASRLMAGATEQYF
TRBV7-2	TRBJ2-1	15	CASSPGGGTYNEQFF
TRBV9	TRBJ1-2	14	CASSSGAGYDGYTF
TRBV2	TRBJ1-5	15	CASSDRRRGNQPQHF
TRBV2	TRBJ1-2	12	CASSVSVYGYTF
TRBV2	TRBJ2-1	13	CASSEELAGTSFF
TRBV11-2	TRBJ2-3	15	CASSLRTAGRDTQYF
TRBV6-5	TRBJ1-1	14	CASSYGQANTEAFF
TRBV19	TRBJ1-2	15	CASVPGGQNNYGYTF
TRBV7-9	TRBJ1-3	16	CASSFLLGGSGNTIYF
TRBV6-5	TRBJ1-2	14	CASSYSGQPRGYTF
TRBV4-1	TRBJ2-1	15	CASSPVWDSYNEQFF
TRBV5-1	TRBJ1-1	16	CASSLIPTGLNTEAFF
TRBV5-6	TRBJ1-3	13	CASTTGGRNTIYF
TRBV9	TRBJ1-2	15	CASSEGTSRRYGYTF
TRBV5-1	TRBJ1-6	16	CASSLGDRPLRSPLHF
TRBV15	TRBJ2-3	15	CATLGVRGAADTQYF
TRBV28	TRBJ1-1	13	CASSLSRNTEAFF
TRBV3-1/TRBV3-2	TRBJ2-5	16	CASSQGIAGGRETQYF
TRBV9	TRBJ1-3	14	CASSTRGSGNTIYF
TRBV6-5	TRBJ1-2	15	CASSSPGQGITGYTF
TRBV2	TRBJ2-3	14	CASTLAGGTDTQYF
TRBV19	TRBJ1-3	14	CASSLRFLRNTIYF
TRBV7-9	TRBJ1-5	15	CASSRTGAVNQPQHF
TRBV9	TRBJ2-3	14	CASSVGGALDTQYF
TRBV4-1	TRBJ2-3	17	CASSQPSGGANTDTQYF
TRBV7-2	TRBJ2-1	16	CASSRNAGQGRNEQFF
TRBV7-3	TRBJ2-1	15	CASSLAGGLYNEQFF
TRBV6-5	TRBJ1-6	12	CASKGQDMALHF
TRBV7-3	TRBJ1-2	14	CASSSGQGDYGYTF
TRBV5-6	TRBJ2-7	15	CASSLASGGAYEQYF
TRBV25-1	TRBJ2-5	14	CASSKRRTQETQYF
TRBV5-4	TRBJ2-5	18	CASSLATSGGPKSGTQYF
TRBV7-8	TRBJ2-7	15	CASSLQAGGPYEQYF
TRBV16	TRBJ1-3	16	CASSQASGFSGNTIYF
TRBV6-5	TRBJ2-4	14	CASSHPGAKNIQYF
TRBV6-6	TRBJ1-1	14	CASSSPGGVTEAFF
TRBV30	TRBJ2-7	13	CAWIRRGGDEQYF
TRBV29-1	TRBJ1-2	11	CSTGTDYGYTF
TRBV15	TRBJ2-4	16	CATSRGGQLAKNIQYF
TRBV24-1	TRBJ2-1	16	CATSDSIPGVYNEQFF
TRBV25-1	TRBJ2-5	14	CASSDMIREETQYF
TRBV7-2	TRBJ1-2	16	CASSLVVGAGLYGYTF
TRBV4-3	TRBJ2-7	16	CASSQAGTAVIREQYF
TRBV11-2	TRBJ2-7	15	CASSSPGGSRYEQYF
TRBV2	TRBJ2-3	17	CASSEAPAGGGADTQYF